This is a list of T cell receptor beta chains from one sample in a study of blood T cell repertoires in COVID-19. TCRdb's table, derived via immunoSEQ multiplex PCR, lists solely in-frame clones and lacks some. The sample gives approximately 250,000 clones, about 85% of which show up once; around 0.97% is in the top ten. Material: peripheral blood. The source of these receptors is a man aged 40-49 years with acute or convalescent COVID-19. The CDR3 runs from the conserved cysteine through the conserved F or W. The D gene is left open where the match is weak. Part of the rows lack a size; the others show once, few, many or a class for expanded clones.

D gene: NA
clone size: NA
J gene: TRBJ2-2
V gene: TRBV5-1
CDR3 protein: CASGQNTGELFF
CDR3 DNA: TGCGCCAGCGGCCAGAACACCGGGGAGCTGTTTTTT

D gene: NA
clone size: NA
J gene: TRBJ1-2
V gene: TRBV3-1/TRBV3-2
CDR3 protein: CASSQGSSYGYTF
CDR3 DNA: TGTGCCAGCAGCCAAGGATCGAGCTATGGCTACACCTTC

D gene: NA
clone size: few
J gene: TRBJ1-1
V gene: TRBV3-1/TRBV3-2
CDR3 protein: CASSLRNTEAFF
CDR3 DNA: TGTGCCAGCAGCTTGAGGAACACTGAAGCTTTCTTT

D gene: NA
clone size: NA
J gene: TRBJ1-1
V gene: TRBV2
CDR3 protein: CASSQSSPDRNTEAFF
CDR3 DNA: TGTGCCAGCAGTCAATCCTCCCCGGACAGGAACACTGAAGCTTTCTTT

D gene: TRBD1
clone size: NA
J gene: TRBJ1-6
V gene: TRBV9
CDR3 protein: CASSGPLRQGIRSPLHF
CDR3 DNA: TGTGCCAGCAGCGGCCCCCTACGACAGGGAATTCGATCACCCCTCCACTTT

D gene: NA
clone size: NA
J gene: TRBJ1-5
V gene: TRBV12-5
CDR3 protein: CASATAGDQPQHF
CDR3 DNA: TGTGCTAGTGCCACCGCGGGGGATCAGCCCCAGCATTTT

D gene: TRBD1
clone size: NA
J gene: TRBJ2-7
V gene: TRBV30
CDR3 protein: CACPSGTGTYEQYF
CDR3 DNA: TGTGCCTGCCCTTCAGGGACAGGGACCTACGAGCAGTACTTC

D gene: NA
clone size: NA
J gene: TRBJ2-3
V gene: TRBV7-3
CDR3 protein: CASSLRVSGSTDTQYF
CDR3 DNA: TGTGCCAGCAGCTTACGGGTCTCAGGGAGCACAGATACGCAGTATTTT

D gene: TRBD1
clone size: NA
J gene: TRBJ1-2
V gene: TRBV3-1/TRBV3-2
CDR3 protein: CASSQAGQGYGYTF
CDR3 DNA: TGTGCCAGCAGCCAGGCCGGACAGGGCTATGGCTACACCTTC

D gene: NA
clone size: NA
J gene: TRBJ1-2
V gene: TRBV4-3
CDR3 protein: CASSQEARRGLGYGYTF
CDR3 DNA: TGCGCCAGCAGCCAAGAAGCCCGCAGGGGCCTCGGATATGGCTACACCTTC

D gene: TRBD2
clone size: few
J gene: TRBJ2-7
V gene: TRBV7-2
CDR3 protein: CASSLGRGGYEQYF
CDR3 DNA: TGTGCCAGCAGCTTAGGCCGGGGGGGCTACGAGCAGTACTTC

D gene: NA
clone size: once
J gene: TRBJ1-1
V gene: TRBV9
CDR3 protein: CASSAPRSTEAFF
CDR3 DNA: TGTGCCAGCAGTGCCCCCCGGAGCACTGAAGCTTTCTTT

D gene: TRBD1
clone size: NA
J gene: TRBJ2-3
V gene: TRBV7-3
CDR3 protein: CASSLTRTGTDTQYF
CDR3 DNA: TGTGCCAGCAGCTTAACTAGGACAGGGACAGATACGCAGTATTTT

D gene: NA
clone size: NA
J gene: TRBJ1-1
V gene: TRBV2
CDR3 protein: CASSSGGNTEAFF
CDR3 DNA: TGTGCCAGCAGTTCCGGTGGGAACACTGAAGCTTTCTTT

D gene: TRBD1
clone size: once
J gene: TRBJ1-2
V gene: TRBV4-3
CDR3 protein: CASSQGDRSSGYGYTF
CDR3 DNA: TGCGCCAGCAGCCAAGGGGACAGGTCTTCAGGCTATGGCTACACCTTC

D gene: NA
clone size: once
J gene: TRBJ1-4
V gene: TRBV5-1
CDR3 protein: CASSLSQGHYSGEKLFF
CDR3 DNA: TGCGCCAGCAGCTTATCCCAGGGTCATTATTCGGGTGAAAAACTGTTTTTT

D gene: NA
clone size: NA
J gene: TRBJ1-4
V gene: TRBV10-3
CDR3 protein: CAISERGEKLFF
CDR3 DNA: TGTGCCATCAGTGAGAGAGGTGAAAAACTGTTTTTT

D gene: NA
clone size: NA
J gene: TRBJ1-3
V gene: TRBV3-1/TRBV3-2
CDR3 protein: CASTSGEGGSGNTIYF
CDR3 DNA: TGTGCCAGCACCTCTGGTGAGGGAGGGAGTGGAAACACCATATATTTT

D gene: TRBD1
clone size: NA
J gene: TRBJ2-1
V gene: TRBV6-5
CDR3 protein: CASRDGTGKYNEQFF
CDR3 DNA: TGTGCCAGCAGGGACGGGACAGGGAAGTACAATGAGCAGTTCTTC